This paragraph covers one T cell receptor (beta chain) sequence. The V end was cut by 3 bases, the J end by 9 bases, with 18 bases between. This CDR3 comprises 15 residues. In germline, CDR1 is LNHDA, CDR2 SQIVND (reference sequence). Using immunoSEQ multiplex PCR, the repertoire was profiled, and TCRdb retains in-frame clones only, with some absent. The sample lists 95,000 to 120,000 clones, over 80% seen once, with less than 1.5% in the top ten. This sample was included in a study of T cells after somatic rescue of genetic block. The sequence was collected from a woman aged 18-29 years. The chain employs TRBV19 and TRBJ1-5; possibly TRBD1 for D (5 bases). Sequencing input: peripheral blood mononuclear cells (PBMCs). CDR3 DNA sequence: TGTGCCAGTAGTATCTCTCTCCAGGGAGTTATGCCCCAGCATTTT. Its translation: CASSISLQGVMPQHF. The full variable domain, with the rest looked up from reference TRBV19 and TRBJ1-5, is DGGITQSPKYLFRKEGQNVTLSCEQNLNHDAMYWYRQDPGQGLRLIYYSQIVNDFQKGDIAEGYSVSREKKESFPLTVTSAQKNPTAFYLCASSISLQGVMPQHFGDGTRLSIL.